The T cell receptor beta chain described here comes from a study of T cells after posttransplantation cyclophosphamide (TCRdb year 2016). Regarding the research as a whole: Using TRB sequencing, the study followed how the T cell repertoire rebuilt after myeloablative bone marrow transplantation with posttransplantation cyclophosphamide given as GVHD prophylaxis. Antigen receptor sequencing covered samples from some 35 PTCy-treated patients and some 15 of their related bone marrow donors. TRB sequencing was performed on blood from all 34 PTCy patients with 1-year posttransplant specimens. Up to roughly 3 additional blood samples from 2 to 5.2 years after transplant were also TRB-sequenced in 3 patients, as was pretransplant blood from several patients. TRA and TRB clonality were tightly correlated in eight to ten samples, so subsequent TCR analyses focused on TRB only. Public TRB sequences were queried against a database of over 3,000 sequences associated with responses to pathogens, tumor antigens, self-antigens and alloantigens. Findings and caveats that apply to the study as a whole: Donor-recipient similarity was low at 1-2 months but increased during the first year, and donor CD8+ memory clones often dominated later blood repertoires. Across under 50 patients, recipient CMV seropositivity and CMV reactivation were highly associated with TRB clonality; PTCy diversity was similar to CNI/methotrexate controls. The TRB repertoires of T cells infiltrating skin or the GI tract showed only limited overlap with the TRB repertoires found in blood.

Of note for this clone: What antigen it recognizes has not been identified. No per-base quality is available; no much larger clone lies one base away.

TRB sequencing used genomic DNA with the immunoSEQ assay at survey resolution or the hsTCRB kit. For the original study's pipeline: Initial read processing used immunoSEQ software, and repertoire analyses used the LymphoSeq R package. Clonality was computed as 1 minus normalized Shannon entropy, and a Gini coefficient was also calculated for each TRB dataset. Phenotypes of unsorted samples were inferred by mapping TRB sequences from sorted subsets of the recipient or donor onto unsorted samples of the same recipient. TCRdb mirrors the immuneACCESS table, restricted to in-frame sequences. Some clones are absent from its copies; in checked studies, under half trace to an unresolved V gene, and the reason for the others is unknown. That table is the source of V, J and clone size, and D and trimming were worked out from the DNA. The sample profile shows about 32,000 clones; 70% to 90% of them were found once. 15% of the sample is taken by the ten largest.

The CDR3 contains 14 residues, cysteine and phenylalanine counted. Only CDR3 DNA is held: 42 bases, read in frame from base 1. CDR1 and CDR2 (MDHEN, SYDVKM) derive from the germline V gene. V is pared back by 1 base and J by 7 bases, with 11 bases lying between the germline termini. PTCy-treated patients came from a prospective multi-institutional clinical trial. Mononuclear cells from peripheral blood and bone marrow were separated by Ficoll-Hypaque density centrifugation and then cryopreserved. Sequenced: PBMCs. This sequence originates from a woman in her thirties or forties with a blood cancer, CMV-positive, and with a related stem cell donor. The chain couples TRBV28 to TRBJ1-3, with the D gene too uncertain to name. The DNA reads TGTGCCAGCAGTTTATTAACGGGAGGGAACACCATATATTTT. This sequence encodes CASSLLTGGNTIYF. With the rest looked up from the reference TRBV28 and TRBJ1-3 genes rather than sequenced, the full variable domain is DVKVTQSSRYLVKRTGEKVFLECVQDMDHENMFWYRQDPGLGLRLIYFSYDVKMKEKGDIPEGYSVSREKKERFSLILESASTNQTSMYLCASSLLTGGNTIYFGEGSWLTVV.